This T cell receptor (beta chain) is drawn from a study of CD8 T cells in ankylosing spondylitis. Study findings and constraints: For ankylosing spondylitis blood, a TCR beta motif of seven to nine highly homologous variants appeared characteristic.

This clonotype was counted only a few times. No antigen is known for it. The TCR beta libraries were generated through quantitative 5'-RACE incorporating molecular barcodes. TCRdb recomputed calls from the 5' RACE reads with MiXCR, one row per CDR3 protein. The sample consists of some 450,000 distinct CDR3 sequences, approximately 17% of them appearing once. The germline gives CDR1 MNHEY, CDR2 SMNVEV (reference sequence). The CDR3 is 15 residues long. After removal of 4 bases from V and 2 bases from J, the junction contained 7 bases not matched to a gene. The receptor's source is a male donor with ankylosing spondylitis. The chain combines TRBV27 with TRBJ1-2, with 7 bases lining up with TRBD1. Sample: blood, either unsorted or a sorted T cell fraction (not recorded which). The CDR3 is CASSYTTGSNYGYTF. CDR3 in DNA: TGTGCCAGCAGTTACACGACAGGGTCCAACTATGGCTACACCTTC.